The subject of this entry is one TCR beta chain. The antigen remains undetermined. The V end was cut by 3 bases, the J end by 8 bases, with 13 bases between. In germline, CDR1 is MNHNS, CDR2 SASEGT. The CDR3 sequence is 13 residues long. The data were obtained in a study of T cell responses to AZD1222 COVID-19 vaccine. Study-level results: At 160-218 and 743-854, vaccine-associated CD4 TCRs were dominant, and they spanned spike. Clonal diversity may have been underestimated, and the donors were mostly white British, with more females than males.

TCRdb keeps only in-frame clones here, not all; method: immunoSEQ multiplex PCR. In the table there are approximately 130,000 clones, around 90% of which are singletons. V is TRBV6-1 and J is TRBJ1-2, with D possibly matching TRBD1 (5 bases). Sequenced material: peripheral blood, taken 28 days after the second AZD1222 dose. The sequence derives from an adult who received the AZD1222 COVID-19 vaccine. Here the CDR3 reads CASSDGGGRGYTF. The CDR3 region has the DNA TGTGCCAGCAGTGATGGGGGGGGAAGAGGCTACACCTTC.